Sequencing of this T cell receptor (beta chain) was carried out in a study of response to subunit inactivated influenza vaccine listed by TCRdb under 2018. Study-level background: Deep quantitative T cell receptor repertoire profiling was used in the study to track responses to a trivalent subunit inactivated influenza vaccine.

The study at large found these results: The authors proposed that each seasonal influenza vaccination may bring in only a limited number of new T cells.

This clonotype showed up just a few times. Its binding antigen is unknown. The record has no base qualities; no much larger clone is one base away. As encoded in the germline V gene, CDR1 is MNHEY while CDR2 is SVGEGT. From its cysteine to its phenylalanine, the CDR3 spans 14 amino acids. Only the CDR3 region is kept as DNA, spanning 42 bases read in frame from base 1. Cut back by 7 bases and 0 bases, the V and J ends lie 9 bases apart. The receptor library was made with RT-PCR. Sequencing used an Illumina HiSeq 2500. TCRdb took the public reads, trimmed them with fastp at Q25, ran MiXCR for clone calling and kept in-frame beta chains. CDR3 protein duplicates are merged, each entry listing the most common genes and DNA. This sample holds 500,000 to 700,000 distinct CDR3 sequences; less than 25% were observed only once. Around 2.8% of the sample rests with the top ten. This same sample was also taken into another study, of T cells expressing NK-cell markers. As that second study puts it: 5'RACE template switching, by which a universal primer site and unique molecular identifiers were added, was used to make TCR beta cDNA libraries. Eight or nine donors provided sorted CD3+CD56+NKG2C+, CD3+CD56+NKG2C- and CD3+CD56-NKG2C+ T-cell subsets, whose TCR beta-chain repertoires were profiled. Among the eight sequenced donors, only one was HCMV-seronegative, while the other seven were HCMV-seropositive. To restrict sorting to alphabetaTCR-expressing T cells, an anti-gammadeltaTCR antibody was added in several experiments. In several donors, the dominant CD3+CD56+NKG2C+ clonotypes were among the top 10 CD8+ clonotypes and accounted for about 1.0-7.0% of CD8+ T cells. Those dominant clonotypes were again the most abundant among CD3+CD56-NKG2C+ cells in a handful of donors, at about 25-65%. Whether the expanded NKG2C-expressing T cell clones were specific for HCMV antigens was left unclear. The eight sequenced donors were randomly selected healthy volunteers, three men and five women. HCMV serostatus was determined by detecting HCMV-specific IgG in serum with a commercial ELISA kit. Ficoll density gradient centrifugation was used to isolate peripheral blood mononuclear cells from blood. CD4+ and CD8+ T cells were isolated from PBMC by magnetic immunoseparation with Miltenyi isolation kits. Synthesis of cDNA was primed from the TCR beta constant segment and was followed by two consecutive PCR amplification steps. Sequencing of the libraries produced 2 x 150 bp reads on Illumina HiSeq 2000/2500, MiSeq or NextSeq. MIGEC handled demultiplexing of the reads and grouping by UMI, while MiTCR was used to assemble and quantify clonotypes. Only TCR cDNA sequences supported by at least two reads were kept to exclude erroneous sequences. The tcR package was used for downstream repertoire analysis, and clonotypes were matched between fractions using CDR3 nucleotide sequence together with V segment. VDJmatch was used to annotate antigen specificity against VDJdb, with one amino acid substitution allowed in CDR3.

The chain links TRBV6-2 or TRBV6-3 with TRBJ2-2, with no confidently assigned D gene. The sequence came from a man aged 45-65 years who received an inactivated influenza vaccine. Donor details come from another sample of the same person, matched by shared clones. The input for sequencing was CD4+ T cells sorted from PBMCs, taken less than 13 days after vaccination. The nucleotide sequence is TGTGCCAGCACTTTCCAGGCGAACACCGGGGAGCTGTTTTTT. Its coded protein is CASTFQANTGELFF.